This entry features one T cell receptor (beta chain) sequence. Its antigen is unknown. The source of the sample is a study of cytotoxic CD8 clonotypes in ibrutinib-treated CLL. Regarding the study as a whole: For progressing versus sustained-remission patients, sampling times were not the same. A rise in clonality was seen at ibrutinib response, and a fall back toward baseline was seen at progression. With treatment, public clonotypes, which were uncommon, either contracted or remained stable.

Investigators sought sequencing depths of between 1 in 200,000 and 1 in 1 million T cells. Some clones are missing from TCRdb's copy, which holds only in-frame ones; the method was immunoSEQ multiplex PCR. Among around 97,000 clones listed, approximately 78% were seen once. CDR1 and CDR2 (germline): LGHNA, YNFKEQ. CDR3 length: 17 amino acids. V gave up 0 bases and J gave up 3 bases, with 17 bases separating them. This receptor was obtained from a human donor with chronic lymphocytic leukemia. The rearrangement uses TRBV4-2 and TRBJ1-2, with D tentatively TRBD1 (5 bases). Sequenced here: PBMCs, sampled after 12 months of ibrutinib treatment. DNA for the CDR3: TGTGCCAGCAGCCAAGATTCCCTGAGCGGGGGATACTATGGCTACACCTTC. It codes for CASSQDSLSGGYYGYTF.